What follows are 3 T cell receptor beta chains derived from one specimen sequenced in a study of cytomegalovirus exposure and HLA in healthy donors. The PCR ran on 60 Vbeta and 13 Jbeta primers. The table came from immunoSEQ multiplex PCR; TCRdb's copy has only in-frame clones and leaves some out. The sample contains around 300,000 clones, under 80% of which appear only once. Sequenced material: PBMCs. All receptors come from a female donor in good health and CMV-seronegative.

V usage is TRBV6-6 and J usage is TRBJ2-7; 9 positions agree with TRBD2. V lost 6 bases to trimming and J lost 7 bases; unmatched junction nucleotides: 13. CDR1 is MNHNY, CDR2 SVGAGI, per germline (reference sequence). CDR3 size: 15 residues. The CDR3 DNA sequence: TGTGCCAGCAGGGCCCCCCGCGGGAGGGCAGGGGAGCAGTACTTC. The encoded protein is CASRAPRGRAGEQYF.

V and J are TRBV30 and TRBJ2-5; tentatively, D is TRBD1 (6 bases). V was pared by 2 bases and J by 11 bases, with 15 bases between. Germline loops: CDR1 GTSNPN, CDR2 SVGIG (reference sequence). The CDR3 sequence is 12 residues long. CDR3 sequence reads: CAWSRKGDKQYF. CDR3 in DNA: TGTGCCTGGAGTAGGAAGGGGGATAAGCAGTACTTC.

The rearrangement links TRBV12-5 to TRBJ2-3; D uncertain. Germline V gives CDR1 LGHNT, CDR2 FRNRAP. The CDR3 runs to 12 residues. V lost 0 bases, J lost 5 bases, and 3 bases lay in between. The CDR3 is CASGLVLDTQYF. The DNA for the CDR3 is TGTGCTAGTGGTTTGGTTCTAGATACGCAGTATTTT.